This TCR beta chain was sequenced for a study of post-analysis software for immune sequencing data. TCR beta cDNA libraries included unique molecular identifiers. TCRdb used MiXCR to reprocess the PCR reads, holding one entry per CDR3 protein. The sample lists hundreds of thousands of distinct CDR3 sequences, approximately 53% occurring once. This clonotype was counted only a few times. The antigen remains unidentified. It is unclear where the CDR3 begins or ends on the DNA, so no DNA is shown, and the CDR3 is as TCRdb lists it. Study-level findings and limits: Five or six TRBV segments were more frequent in patients than controls; TRBV5-6, TRBV5-1 and TRBV20-1 belonged to this group.

Germline-derived CDR1 and CDR2 are MNHEY and SVGAGI. The CDR3 comprises 15 residues, both ends counted. The sequencing input was blood. This TCR was sampled from a girl aged 10 to 17 with multiple sclerosis. The chain uses TRBV6-5 and TRBJ1-2; the DNA was not used to check the table's D call, TRBD1. This CDR3 reads CASSSSDRGLGGYTF.